This T cell receptor beta chain was profiled in a study of neurological immune-mediated disorders. V lost 5 bases and J lost 3, with 9 bases in between. CDR1 is SEHNR and CDR2 is FQNEAQ in the germline V gene (reference sequence). This CDR3 region has 13 residues. TCRdb re-called the 5' RACE reads through MiXCR, storing one row per CDR3 protein. The data show approximately 30,000 distinct CDR3 sequences, approximately 6.6% seen once. This clonotype was detected ten times or more. The V and J genes are TRBV7-9 and TRBJ2-3, with D maybe TRBD1 (5 bases). The clonotype was recovered from a woman aged 50 to 65 in good health. The source material was PBMCs. This CDR3 reads CASSTRDTDTQYF. CDR3 sequence (DNA): TGTGCCAGCAGCACCAGGGATACAGATACGCAGTATTTT.